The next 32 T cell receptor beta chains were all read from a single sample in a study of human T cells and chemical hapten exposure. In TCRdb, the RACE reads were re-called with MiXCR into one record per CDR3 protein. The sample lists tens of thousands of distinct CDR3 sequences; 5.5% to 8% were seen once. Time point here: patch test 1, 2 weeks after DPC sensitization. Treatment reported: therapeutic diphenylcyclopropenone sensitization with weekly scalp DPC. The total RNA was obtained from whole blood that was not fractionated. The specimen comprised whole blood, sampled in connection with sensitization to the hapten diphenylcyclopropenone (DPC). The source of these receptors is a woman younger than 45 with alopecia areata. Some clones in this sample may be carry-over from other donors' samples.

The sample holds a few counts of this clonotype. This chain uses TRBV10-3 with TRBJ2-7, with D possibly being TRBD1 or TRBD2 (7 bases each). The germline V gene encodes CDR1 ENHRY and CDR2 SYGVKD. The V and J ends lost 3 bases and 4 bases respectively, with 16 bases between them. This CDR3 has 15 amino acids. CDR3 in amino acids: CAISDGGRGQYEQYF. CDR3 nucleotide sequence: TGTGCCATCAGTGATGGGGGGAGGGGGCAGTACGAGCAGTACTTC.

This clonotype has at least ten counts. The CDR3 DNA reads TGTGCCAGCAGCTCTCTGACAGGGCTCGCTTTCTTT. As protein: CASSSLTGLAFF. J is TRBJ1-1 and V is TRBV5-6, with TRBD1 identical over 7 bases. This CDR3 spans 12 amino acids. J lost 11 bases, V lost 3 bases, and 7 bases had no gene match. Germline CDR1 SGHDT, CDR2 YYEEEE.

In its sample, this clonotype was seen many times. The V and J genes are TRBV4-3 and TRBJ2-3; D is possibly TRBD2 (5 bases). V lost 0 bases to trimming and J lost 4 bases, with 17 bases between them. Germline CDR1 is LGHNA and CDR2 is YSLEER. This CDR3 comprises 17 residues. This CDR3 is CASSQDWKGGGADTQYF. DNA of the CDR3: TGCGCCAGCAGCCAAGACTGGAAAGGAGGAGGCGCAGATACGCAGTATTTT.

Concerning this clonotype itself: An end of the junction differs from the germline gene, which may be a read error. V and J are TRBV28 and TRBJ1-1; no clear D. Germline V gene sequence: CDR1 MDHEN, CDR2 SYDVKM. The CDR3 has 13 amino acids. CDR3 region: CASSLSQFPAPSF. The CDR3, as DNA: TGTGCCAGCAGTTTGTCCCAGTTCCCGGCCCCTTCTTTT. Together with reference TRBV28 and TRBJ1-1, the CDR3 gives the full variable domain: DVKVTQSSRYLVKRTGEKVFLECVQDMDHENMFWYRQDPGLGLRLIYFSYDVKMKEKGDIPEGYSVSREKKERFSLILESASTNQTSMYLCASSLSQFPAPSFGQGTRLTVV.

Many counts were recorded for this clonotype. CDR3 loop: CASSLGGSGDKIRTQYF. For the CDR3, the DNA is TGTGCCAGCAGCTTAGGTGGAAGTGGCGATAAAATTCGTACGCAGTATTTT. The rearrangement links TRBV7-2 to TRBJ2-3; D unresolved. CDR1 is SGHTA, CDR2 FQGNSA, per germline. Trimming stripped 1 base from V and 8 bases from J, with 22 bases between. The CDR3 sequence is 17 residues long.

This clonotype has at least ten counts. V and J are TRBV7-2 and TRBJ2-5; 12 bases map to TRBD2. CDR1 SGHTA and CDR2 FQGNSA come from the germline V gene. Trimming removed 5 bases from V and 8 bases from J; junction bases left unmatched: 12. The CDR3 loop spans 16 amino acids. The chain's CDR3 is CASSIASGGGATTQYF. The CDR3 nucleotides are TGTGCCAGCAGCATCGCTAGCGGGGGGGGCGCGACTACCCAGTACTTC.

The CDR3 region is CATSGSGGTDTQYF. The CDR3 nucleotides read TGTGCCACCAGTGGTAGCGGGGGCACAGATACGCAGTATTTT. V gene TRBV24-1 combines with J gene TRBJ2-3; 8 nucleotides line up with TRBD2. CDR3 length: 14 residues. J lost 1 base, V lost 5 bases, and 1 base had no gene match. Germline V gives CDR1 KGHDR, CDR2 SFDVKD.

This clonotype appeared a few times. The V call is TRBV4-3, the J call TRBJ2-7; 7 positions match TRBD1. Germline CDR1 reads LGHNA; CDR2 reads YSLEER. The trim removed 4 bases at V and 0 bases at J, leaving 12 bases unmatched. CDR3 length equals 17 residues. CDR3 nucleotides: TGCGCCAGCAGCCCGAACTACGGGACAGATTACTCCTACGAGCAGTACTTC. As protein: CASSPNYGTDYSYEQYF.

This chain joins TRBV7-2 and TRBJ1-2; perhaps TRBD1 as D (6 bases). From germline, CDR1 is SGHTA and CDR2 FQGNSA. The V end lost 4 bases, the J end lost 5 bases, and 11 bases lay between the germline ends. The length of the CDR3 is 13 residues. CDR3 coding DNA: TGTGCCAGCAGCTCGCAGGGGCCGTATGGCTACACCTTC. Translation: CASSSQGPYGYTF.

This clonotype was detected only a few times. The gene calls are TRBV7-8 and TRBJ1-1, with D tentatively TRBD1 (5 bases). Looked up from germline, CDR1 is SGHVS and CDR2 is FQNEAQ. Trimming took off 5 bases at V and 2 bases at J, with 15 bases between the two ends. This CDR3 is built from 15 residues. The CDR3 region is CASSRGTETNTEAFF. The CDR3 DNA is TGTGCCAGCAGCCGGGGGACCGAGACTAACACTGAAGCTTTCTTT.

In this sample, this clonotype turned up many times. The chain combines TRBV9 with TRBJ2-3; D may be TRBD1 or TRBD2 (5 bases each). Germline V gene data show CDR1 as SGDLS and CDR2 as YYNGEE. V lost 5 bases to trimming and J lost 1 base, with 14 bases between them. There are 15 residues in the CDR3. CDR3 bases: TGTGCCAGCAGTCCCGGGACCGGAGGCACAGATACGCAGTATTTT. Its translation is CASSPGTGGTDTQYF.

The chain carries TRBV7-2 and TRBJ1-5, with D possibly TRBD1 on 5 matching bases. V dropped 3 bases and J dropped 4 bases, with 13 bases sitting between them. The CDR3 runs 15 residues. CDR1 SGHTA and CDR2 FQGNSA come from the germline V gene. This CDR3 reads CASSLGPQPNQPQHF. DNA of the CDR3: TGTGCCAGCAGCTTGGGGCCCCAGCCTAATCAGCCCCAGCATTTT. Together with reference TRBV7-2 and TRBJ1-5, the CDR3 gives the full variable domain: GAGVSQSPSNKVTEKGKDVELRCDPISGHTALYWYRQSLGQGLEFLIYFQGNSAPDKSGLPSDRFSAERTGGSVSTLTIQRTQQEDSAVYLCASSLGPQPNQPQHFGDGTRLSIL.

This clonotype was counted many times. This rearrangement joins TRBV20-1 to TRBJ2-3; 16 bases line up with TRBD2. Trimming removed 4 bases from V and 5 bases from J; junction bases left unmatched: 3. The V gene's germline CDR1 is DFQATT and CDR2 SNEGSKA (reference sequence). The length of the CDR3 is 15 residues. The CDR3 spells CSATGTSGGGDTQYF. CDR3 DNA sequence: TGCAGTGCTACAGGGACTAGCGGGGGGGGAGATACGCAGTATTTT.

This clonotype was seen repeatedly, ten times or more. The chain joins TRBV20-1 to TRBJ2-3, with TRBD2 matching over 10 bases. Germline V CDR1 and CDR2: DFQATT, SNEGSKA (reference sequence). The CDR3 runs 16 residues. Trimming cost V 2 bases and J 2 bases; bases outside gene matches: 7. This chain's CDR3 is CSARSLAGESTDTQYF. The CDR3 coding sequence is TGCAGTGCTAGATCGCTAGCGGGGGAATCCACAGATACGCAGTATTTT.

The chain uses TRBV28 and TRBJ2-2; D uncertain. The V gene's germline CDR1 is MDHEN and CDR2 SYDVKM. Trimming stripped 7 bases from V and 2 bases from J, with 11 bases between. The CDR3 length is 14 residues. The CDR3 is CASNPGLNTGELFF. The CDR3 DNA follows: TGTGCCAGCAACCCCGGGCTAAACACCGGGGAGCTGTTTTTT.

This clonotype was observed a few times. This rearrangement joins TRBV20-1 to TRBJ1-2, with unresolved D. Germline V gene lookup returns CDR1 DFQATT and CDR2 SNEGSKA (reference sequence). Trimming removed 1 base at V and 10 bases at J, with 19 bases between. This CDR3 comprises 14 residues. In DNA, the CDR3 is TGCAGTGCTAGAGTGTCTAGGAACGGTCTGGCCTACACCTTC. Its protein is CSARVSRNGLAYTF.

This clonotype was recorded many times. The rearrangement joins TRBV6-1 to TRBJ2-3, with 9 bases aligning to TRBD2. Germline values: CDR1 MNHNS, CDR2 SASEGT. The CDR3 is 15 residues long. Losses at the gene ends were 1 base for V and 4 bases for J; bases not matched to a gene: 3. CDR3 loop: CASSEGGGAADTQYF. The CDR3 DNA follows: TGTGCCAGCAGTGAAGGCGGGGGGGCGGCAGATACGCAGTATTTT.

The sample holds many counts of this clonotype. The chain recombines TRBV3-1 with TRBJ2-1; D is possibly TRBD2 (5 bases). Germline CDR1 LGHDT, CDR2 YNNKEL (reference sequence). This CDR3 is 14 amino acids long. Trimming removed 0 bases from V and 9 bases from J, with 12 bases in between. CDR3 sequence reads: CASSQESPGIEQFF. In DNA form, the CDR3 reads TGTGCCAGCAGCCAAGAGTCGCCCGGGATTGAGCAGTTCTTC.

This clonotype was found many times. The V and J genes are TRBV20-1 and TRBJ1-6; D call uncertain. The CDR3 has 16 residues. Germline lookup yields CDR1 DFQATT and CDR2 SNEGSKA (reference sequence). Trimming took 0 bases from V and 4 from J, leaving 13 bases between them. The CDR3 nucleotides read TGCAGTGCTAGAGATTTGGTGGGCGCGTATAATTCACCCCTCCACTTT. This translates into CSARDLVGAYNSPLHF.

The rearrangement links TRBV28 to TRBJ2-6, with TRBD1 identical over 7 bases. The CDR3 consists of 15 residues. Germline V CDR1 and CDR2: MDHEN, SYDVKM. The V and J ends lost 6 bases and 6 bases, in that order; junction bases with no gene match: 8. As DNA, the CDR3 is TGTGCCAGCAGCCCGGACAGGACTCAGGCCAACGTCCTGACTTTC. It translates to CASSPDRTQANVLTF.

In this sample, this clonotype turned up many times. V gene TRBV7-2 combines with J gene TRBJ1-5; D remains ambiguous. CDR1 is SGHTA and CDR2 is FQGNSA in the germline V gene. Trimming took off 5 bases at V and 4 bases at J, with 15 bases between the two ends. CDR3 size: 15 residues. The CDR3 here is CASSPAPNGNQPQHF. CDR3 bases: TGTGCCAGCAGCCCCGCACCAAACGGGAATCAGCCCCAGCATTTT. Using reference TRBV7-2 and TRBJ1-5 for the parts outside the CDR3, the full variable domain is GAGVSQSPSNKVTEKGKDVELRCDPISGHTALYWYRQSLGQGLEFLIYFQGNSAPDKSGLPSDRFSAERTGGSVSTLTIQRTQQEDSAVYLCASSPAPNGNQPQHFGDGTRLSIL.

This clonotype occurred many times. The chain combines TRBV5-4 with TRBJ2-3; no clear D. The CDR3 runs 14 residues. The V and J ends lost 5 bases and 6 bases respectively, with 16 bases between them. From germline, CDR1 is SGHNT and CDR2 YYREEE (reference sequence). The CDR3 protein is CASSGRASSDTQYF. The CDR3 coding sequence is TGTGCCAGCAGTGGGCGAGCGTCGTCGGATACGCAGTATTTT.

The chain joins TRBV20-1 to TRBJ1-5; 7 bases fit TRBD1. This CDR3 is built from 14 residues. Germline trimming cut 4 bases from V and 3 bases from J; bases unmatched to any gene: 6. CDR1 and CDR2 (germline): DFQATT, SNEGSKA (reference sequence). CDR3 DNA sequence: TGCAGTGCTACCGGGACAGAATACAATCAGCCCCAGCATTTT. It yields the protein CSATGTEYNQPQHF.

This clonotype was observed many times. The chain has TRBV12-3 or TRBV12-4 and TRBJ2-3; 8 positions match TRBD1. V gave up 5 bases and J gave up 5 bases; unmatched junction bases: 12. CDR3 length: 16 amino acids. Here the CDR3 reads CASSRQGLTAGDTQYF. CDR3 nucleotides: TGTGCCAGCAGTCGACAGGGGCTGACGGCCGGAGATACGCAGTATTTT.

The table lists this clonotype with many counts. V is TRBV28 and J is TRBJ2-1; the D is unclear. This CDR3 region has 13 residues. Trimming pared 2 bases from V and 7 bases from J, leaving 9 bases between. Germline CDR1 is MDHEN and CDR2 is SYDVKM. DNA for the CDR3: TGTGCCAGCAGTTTACCCGTCCGGAATGAGCAGTTCTTC. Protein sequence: CASSLPVRNEQFF.

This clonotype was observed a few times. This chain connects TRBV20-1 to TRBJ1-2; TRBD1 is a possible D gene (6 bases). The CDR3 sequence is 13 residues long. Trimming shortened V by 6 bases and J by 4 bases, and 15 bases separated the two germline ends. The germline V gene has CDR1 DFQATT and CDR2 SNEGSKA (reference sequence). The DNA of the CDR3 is TGCAGTGCGCCCGGGACGGACAGCTATGGCTACACCTTC. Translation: CSAPGTDSYGYTF.

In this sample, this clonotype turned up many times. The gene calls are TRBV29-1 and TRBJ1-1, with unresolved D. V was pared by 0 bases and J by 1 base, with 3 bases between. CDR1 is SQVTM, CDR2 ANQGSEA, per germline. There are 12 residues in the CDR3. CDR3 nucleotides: TGCAGCGTTGAAGAGGGGAACACTGAAGCTTTCTTT. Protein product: CSVEEGNTEAFF.

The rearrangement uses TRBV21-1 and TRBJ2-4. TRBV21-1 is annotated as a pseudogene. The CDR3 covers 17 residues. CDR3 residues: CASSKLKLSGAKNIQYF. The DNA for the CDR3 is TGTGCCAGCAGCAAATTAAAGTTGTCGGGGGCCAAAAACATTCAGTACTTC.

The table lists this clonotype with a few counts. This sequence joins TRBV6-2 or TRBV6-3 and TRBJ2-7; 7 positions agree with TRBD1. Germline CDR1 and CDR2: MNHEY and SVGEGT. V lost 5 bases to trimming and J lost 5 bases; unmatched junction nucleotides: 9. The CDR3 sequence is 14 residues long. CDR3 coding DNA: TGTGCCAGCAGTAAACATCGACAGGGCGACGAGCAGTACTTC. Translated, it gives CASSKHRQGDEQYF.

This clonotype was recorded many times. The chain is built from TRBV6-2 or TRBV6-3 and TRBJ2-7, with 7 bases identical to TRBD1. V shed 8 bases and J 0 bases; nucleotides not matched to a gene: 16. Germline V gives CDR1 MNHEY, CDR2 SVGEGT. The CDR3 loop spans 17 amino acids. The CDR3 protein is CASQPSGFRDSSYEQYF. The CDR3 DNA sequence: TGTGCCAGCCAACCATCAGGGTTTCGGGACAGCTCCTACGAGCAGTACTTC.

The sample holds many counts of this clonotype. The CDR3 DNA reads as TGTGCCAGCAGCTTAGCGGTACAGGTTAGCGATGGCTACACCTTC. Amino acids: CASSLAVQVSDGYTF. The chain carries TRBV7-2 and TRBJ1-2; tentative D call: TRBD1 (5 bases). The V end was cut by 0 bases, the J end by 6 bases, with 14 bases between. The CDR3 has 15 residues. Germline CDR1 is SGHTA and CDR2 is FQGNSA.

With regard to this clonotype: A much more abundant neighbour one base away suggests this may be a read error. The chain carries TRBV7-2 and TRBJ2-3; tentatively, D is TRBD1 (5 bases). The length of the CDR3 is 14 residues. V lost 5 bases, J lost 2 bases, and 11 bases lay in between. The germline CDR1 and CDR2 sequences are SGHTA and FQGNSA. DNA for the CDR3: TGTGCCAGCAGCCAGGGATTTATCACAGATACGCAGTATTTT. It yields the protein CASSQGFITDTQYF.